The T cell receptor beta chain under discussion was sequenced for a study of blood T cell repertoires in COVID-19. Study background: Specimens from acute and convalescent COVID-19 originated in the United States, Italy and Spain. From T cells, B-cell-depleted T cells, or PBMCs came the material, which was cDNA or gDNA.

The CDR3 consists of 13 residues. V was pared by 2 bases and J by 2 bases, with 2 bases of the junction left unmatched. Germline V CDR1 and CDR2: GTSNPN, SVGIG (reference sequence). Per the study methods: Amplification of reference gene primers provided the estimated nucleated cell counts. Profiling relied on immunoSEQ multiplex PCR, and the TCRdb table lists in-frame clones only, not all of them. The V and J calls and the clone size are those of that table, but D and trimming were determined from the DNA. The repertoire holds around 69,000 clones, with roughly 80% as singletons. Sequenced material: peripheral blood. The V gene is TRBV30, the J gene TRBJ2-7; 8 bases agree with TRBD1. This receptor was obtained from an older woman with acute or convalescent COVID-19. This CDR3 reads CAWSWTGTYEQYF. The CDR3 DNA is TGTGCCTGGAGTTGGACAGGGACCTACGAGCAGTACTTC.